What follows are 22 T cell receptor beta chains derived from one specimen sequenced in a study of T cells in Graves' hyperthyroidism and ophthalmopathy. Template material for amplifying TCR beta CDR3 regions consisted of RNA transcripts. Using the HTBI primer set, a first-round RT-PCR was run on the TCR CDR3. TCRdb re-derived calls from the multiplex PCR reads in MiXCR, one entry per CDR3 protein. The sample has under 700,000 distinct CDR3 sequences, approximately 15% seen once. The sequencing sample was made of blood. The receptors stem from a woman aged 18-29 years with Graves' hyperthyroidism.

This clonotype was recorded many times. This sequence joins TRBV20-1 and TRBJ1-2; 7 bases are a match to TRBD1. The V gene end was trimmed by 6 bases and the J gene end by 5 bases; junction bases not matched to a gene: 12. Germline V gene data show CDR1 as DFQATT and CDR2 as SNEGSKA (reference sequence). The CDR3 contains 14 residues. This chain's CDR3 is CSADPPGQNYGYTF. The DNA for the CDR3 is TGCAGTGCCGACCCACCGGGACAGAATTATGGCTACACCTTC.

The gene calls are TRBV20-1 and TRBJ2-1; 7 bases align to TRBD2. The CDR3 consists of 13 residues. Per germline, CDR1 DFQATT and CDR2 SNEGSKA (reference sequence). Trimming took 8 bases from V and 8 from J; bases not matched to a gene: 12. The CDR3 DNA follows: TGCAGTCATAGCGGGCCAACCGGAGATGAGCAGTTCTTC. Translation: CSHSGPTGDEQFF.

The V call is TRBV27, the J call TRBJ1-6, with D unresolved. This CDR3 is 16 amino acids long. Germline CDR1 is MNHEY and CDR2 is SMNVEV (reference sequence). Trimming shortened V by 5 bases and J by 0 bases, and 11 bases separated the two germline ends. The CDR3 reads CASSPLEGSYNSPLHF. CDR3 coding DNA: TGTGCCAGCAGTCCCCTCGAGGGCTCCTATAATTCACCCCTCCACTTT.

Concerning this clonotype: A read error may explain this, as a much larger clone is one base away. The rearrangement links TRBV20-1 to TRBJ2-7; no firm D call. Germline V lookup: CDR1 DFQATT, CDR2 SNEGSKA (reference sequence). Trimming removed 6 bases at V and 0 bases at J, with 12 bases between. The CDR3 totals 13 residues. CDR3 sequence (DNA): TGCAGTGCCGCAGACCGTACCTCCTACGAGCAGTACTTC. Protein sequence: CSAADRTSYEQYF.

Worth noting for this clonotype: One end of the junction is discordant with germline, which a read error may explain. The genes are TRBV25-1 and TRBJ2-7; TRBD1 agrees at 10 bases. CDR1 MGHDK and CDR2 SYGVNS come from the germline V gene. CDR3 size: 15 residues. CDR3 DNA sequence: TGTGCCAGCAGTGGTGGACAGGGGGTACGCTACGAGCAGTGCTTC. It is translated as CASSGGQGVRYEQCF.

The chain links TRBV2 to TRBJ2-1, with a weak D call TRBD2 (6 bases). Trimming shortened V by 1 base and J by 8 bases, and 9 bases separated the two germline ends. Germline values: CDR1 SNHLY, CDR2 FYNNEI. The CDR3 runs 13 residues. Written as DNA, the CDR3 is TGTGCCAGCAGTGAAGGCGGGGAATATGAGCAGTTCTTC. Translated: CASSEGGEYEQFF.

The J gene is TRBJ1-3, the V gene TRBV11-2; D gene ambiguous. The V end lost 1 base, the J end lost 2 bases, and 12 bases lay between the germline ends. This CDR3 is built from 16 residues. Germline CDR1 SGHAT, CDR2 FQNNGV. The CDR3 reads CASSLGQPATGNTIYF. In DNA form, the CDR3 reads TGTGCCAGCAGCTTAGGCCAGCCCGCCACTGGAAACACCATATATTTT.

The J gene is TRBJ1-2, the V gene TRBV6-4; D possibly corresponds to TRBD1 (6 bases). The CDR3 length is 15 residues. CDR1 MRHNA and CDR2 SNTAGT come from the germline V gene. The V and J ends lost 3 bases and 1 base respectively, with 12 bases between them. In DNA form, the CDR3 reads TGTGCCAGCAGTGAAGAGACAGGACGTAACTATGGCTACACCTTC. This translates into CASSEETGRNYGYTF.

This clonotype was detected ten times or more. The chain combines TRBV6-1 with TRBJ2-7, with unresolved D. V lost 7 bases and J lost 3, with 16 bases in between. CDR3 length equals 14 residues. Germline CDR1 MNHNS, CDR2 SASEGT. The CDR3 sequence is CASKARTVLYEQYF. CDR3 sequence (DNA): TGTGCCAGCAAGGCAAGGACGGTCCTCTACGAGCAGTACTTC.

In its sample, this clonotype was seen many times. The rearrangement joins TRBV27 to TRBJ2-7; TRBD1 matches 11 bases. In germline, CDR1 is MNHEY, CDR2 SMNVEV (reference sequence). J gave up 6 bases and V 3 bases, and 7 bases lay outside the gene matches. There are 15 residues in the CDR3. The CDR3 loop reads CASSLDYGTGGEQYF. For the CDR3, the DNA is TGTGCCAGCAGTTTGGATTACGGGACAGGGGGCGAGCAGTACTTC.

In this sample, this clonotype turned up a few times. The J gene is TRBJ2-2, the V gene TRBV7-9; 8 bases agree with TRBD2. The V and J ends lost 5 bases and 5 bases, in that order; junction bases with no gene match: 16. Germline loops: CDR1 SEHNR, CDR2 FQNEAQ (reference sequence). The CDR3 runs 18 residues. The CDR3 bases are TGTGCCAGCAGCCGTCTTTGGGGTAGCGGGGTCCAAACCGGGGAGCTGTTTTTT. Its protein product is CASSRLWGSGVQTGELFF.

V is TRBV7-9 and J is TRBJ2-5; a weak D match, TRBD2 (5 bases). CDR3 size: 16 residues. Trimming removed 1 base from V and 5 bases from J, with 17 bases in between. Looked up from germline, CDR1 is SEHNR and CDR2 is FQNEAQ (reference sequence). For the CDR3, the DNA is TGTGCCAGCAGCTTAGGGGAGTTTAGTTACGCGGAGACCCAGTACTTC. It is translated as CASSLGEFSYAETQYF.

This clonotype was recorded at least ten times. V gene TRBV24-1 combines with J gene TRBJ1-2, with D possibly matching TRBD1 (6 bases). The V gene lost 10 bases and the J gene lost 4 bases, with 12 bases spanning the gap. This CDR3 is built from 12 residues. The germline gives CDR1 KGHDR, CDR2 SFDVKD. CDR3 DNA sequence: TGTGCCACTGGGGACACGCGCTATGGCTACACCTTC. This encodes CATGDTRYGYTF.

CDR3 coding DNA: TGCGCCAGCAGCTTGGCCATTTTAGGCGAGCAGTACTTC. It is translated as CASSLAILGEQYF. The rearrangement uses TRBV5-1 and TRBJ2-7, with D hard to call. This CDR3 is 13 amino acids long. CDR1 and CDR2 (germline): SGHRS, YFSETQ. Trimming left V 0 bases short and J 6 bases short, with 10 bases between. The variable domain in full, with the rest retrieved from reference TRBV5-1 and TRBJ2-7, is KAGVTQTPRYLIKTRGQQVTLSCSPISGHRSVSWYQQTPGQGLQFLFEYFSETQRNKGNFPGRFSGRQFSNSRSEMNVSTLELGDSALYLCASSLAILGEQYFGPGTRLTVT.

Written as DNA, the CDR3 is TGTGCCAGGCGGGACAGGGATGGCTACACCTTC. It codes for CARRDRDGYTF. The chain employs TRBV2 and TRBJ1-2, with TRBD1 identical over 9 bases. This CDR3 is built from 11 residues. Germline values: CDR1 SNHLY, CDR2 FYNNEI. Germline trimming cut 9 bases from V and 6 bases from J; bases unmatched to any gene: 2.

This clonotype was recorded many times. The gene calls are TRBV7-2 and TRBJ2-1; D uncertain. V lost 2 bases and J 8 bases, leaving 13 bases between the germline ends. CDR1 SGHTA and CDR2 FQGNSA come from the germline V gene. This CDR3 has 14 residues. The CDR3 is CASSLSNIPHEQFF. For the CDR3, the DNA is TGTGCCAGCAGCTTATCGAACATCCCCCATGAGCAGTTCTTC.

This clonotype was seen ten or more times. The gene calls are TRBV12-3 or TRBV12-4 and TRBJ2-3; 11 positions agree with TRBD2. The V and J ends lost 4 bases and 3 bases, in that order; junction bases with no gene match: 6. This CDR3 region has 16 residues. CDR3 loop: CASSSTSGRVTDTQYF. The CDR3 DNA reads TGTGCCAGCAGTTCAACTAGCGGGAGAGTAACAGATACGCAGTATTTT.

The chain couples TRBV5-1 to TRBJ2-2; D may be TRBD1 (6 bases). Germline CDR1 and CDR2: SGHRS and YFSETQ. The V and J ends lost 4 bases and 6 bases respectively, with 16 bases between them. The CDR3 has 15 residues. As DNA, the CDR3 is TGCGCCAGCAGCGGAAACAGGGCTGCATCCGGGGAGCTGTTTTTT. Residues: CASSGNRAASGELFF. The full variable domain, completed using reference TRBV5-1 and TRBJ2-2, is KAGVTQTPRYLIKTRGQQVTLSCSPISGHRSVSWYQQTPGQGLQFLFEYFSETQRNKGNFPGRFSGRQFSNSRSEMNVSTLELGDSALYLCASSGNRAASGELFFGEGSRLTVL.

V gene TRBV20-1 combines with J gene TRBJ2-2; TRBD2 matches at 11 bases. Germline CDR1 reads DFQATT; CDR2 reads SNEGSKA (reference sequence). V gave up 1 base and J gave up 2 bases; unmatched junction bases: 6. The CDR3 is made up of 17 amino acids. CDR3 sequence: CSARVTSGSPNTGELFF. In nucleotides, the CDR3 is TGCAGTGCTAGAGTCACTAGCGGGAGCCCTAACACCGGGGAGCTGTTTTTT.

This clonotype showed up many times. This sequence joins TRBV5-1 and TRBJ2-3; 7 positions agree with TRBD1. Germline trimming cut 4 bases from V and 4 bases from J; bases unmatched to any gene: 15. Germline lookup yields CDR1 SGHRS and CDR2 YFSETQ. This CDR3 has 17 residues. The CDR3 spells CASSVGWGNRGADTQYF. In DNA form, the CDR3 reads TGCGCCAGCAGCGTAGGATGGGGAAACAGGGGAGCAGATACGCAGTATTTT. The whole variable domain, filled in from reference TRBV5-1 and TRBJ2-3, reads KAGVTQTPRYLIKTRGQQVTLSCSPISGHRSVSWYQQTPGQGLQFLFEYFSETQRNKGNFPGRFSGRQFSNSRSEMNVSTLELGDSALYLCASSVGWGNRGADTQYFGPGTRLTVL.

Here the CDR3 reads CASSPFERTSGSNEQYF. The CDR3 DNA reads as TGTGCCAGCAGCCCCTTCGAAAGGACTAGCGGGAGCAACGAGCAGTACTTC. The gene calls are TRBV9 and TRBJ2-7, with 13 bases fitting TRBD2. Unmatched junction bases numbered 12, after V lost 4 bases and J lost 5 bases. Looked up from germline, CDR1 is SGDLS and CDR2 is YYNGEE. The CDR3 runs 17 residues. The complete variable domain, with remaining parts taken from reference TRBV9 and TRBJ2-7, reads DSGVTQTPKHLITATGQRVTLRCSPRSGDLSVYWYQQSLDQGLQFLIQYYNGEERAKGNILERFSAQQFPDLHSELNLSSLELGDSALYFCASSPFERTSGSNEQYFGPGTRLTVT.

This clonotype occurred many times. CDR3 in DNA: TGCAGTGCTATAACTGTTAGCGGGAGGAGAACAGATACGCAGTATTTT. Its protein is CSAITVSGRRTDTQYF. The chain carries TRBV20-1 and TRBJ2-3; 10 nucleotides match TRBD2. Unmatched junction bases numbered 10, after V lost 4 bases and J lost 3 bases. Germline V gene data show CDR1 as DFQATT and CDR2 as SNEGSKA (reference sequence). This CDR3 comprises 16 residues.